These 28 T cell receptor beta chains originate from one sample sequenced in a study of cytomegalovirus exposure and HLA in healthy donors. The PCR ran on 60 Vbeta and 13 Jbeta primers. Sequencing was performed with immunoSEQ multiplex PCR; in TCRdb, only in-frame clones are kept and a portion is missing. The table records approximately 180,000 clones, 10% to 15% of them present only once. Sequences were obtained from PBMCs. Receptors were obtained from a man over 45 in good health and CMV-seropositive.

This clone was detected only a few times. The chain recombines TRBV4-1 with TRBJ1-3; D is unclear. Germline values: CDR1 MGHRA, CDR2 YSYEKL. This CDR3 is built from 13 residues. V was shortened by 0 bases and J by 5 bases, with 5 bases between the two germline ends. CDR3 in amino acids: CASSQDERNTIYF. CDR3 in DNA: TGCGCCAGCAGCCAAGACGAGAGAAACACCATATATTTT.

The V and J genes are TRBV7-2 and TRBJ1-6; tentatively, D is TRBD1 (5 bases). The CDR3 runs 14 residues. Germline loops: CDR1 SGHTA, CDR2 FQGNSA. With 7 bases removed from V and 8 bases from J, the gap between germline ends came to 15 bases. CDR3 loop: CASTNVIGDSPLHF. CDR3 nucleotides: TGTGCCAGCACCAATGTTATAGGGGATTCACCCCTCCACTTT.

This clone occurred a few times. V gene TRBV4-3 combines with J gene TRBJ2-1; TRBD2 matches at 9 bases. The length of the CDR3 is 19 residues. The J segment lost 7 bases and the V segment lost 0 bases, leaving 16 bases of the junction unmatched. Germline CDR1 LGHNA, CDR2 YSLEER. The CDR3: CASSQEGFRAGGPKNEQFF. As DNA, the CDR3 is TGCGCCAGCAGCCAAGAAGGTTTTAGGGCGGGGGGGCCGAAAAATGAGCAGTTCTTC.

The chain has TRBV6-5 and TRBJ1-1; no reliable D call. The CDR3 spans 13 residues. Trimming cost V 6 bases and J 1 base, with 9 bases left between them. The V gene's germline CDR1 is MNHEY and CDR2 SVGAGI. The CDR3 coding sequence is TGTGCCAGCAGACAAGTCCCGAACACTGAAGCTTTCTTT. Translation gives CASRQVPNTEAFF.

This clone came up a few times. At one end, the junction sequence differs from germline, possibly due to a read error. The J gene is TRBJ2-2, the V gene TRBV5-4; 9 bases match TRBD2. From germline, CDR1 is SGHNT and CDR2 YYREEE (reference sequence). This CDR3 contains 17 residues. The chain's CDR3 is CASSSGLVAGVTRELFF. CDR3 nucleotide sequence: TGTGCCAGCAGCTCGGGTTTGGTAGCGGGGGTCACCCGGGAGCTGTTTTTT.

This clone has only a few counts. This CDR3 is also generated by other DNA sequences in the sample. This chain uses TRBV9 with TRBJ2-7; 9 nucleotides line up with TRBD2. The V gene end was trimmed by 3 bases and the J gene end by 2 bases; junction bases not matched to a gene: 3. This CDR3 spans 14 amino acids. Germline CDR1 is SGDLS and CDR2 is YYNGEE. The CDR3 nucleotides are TGTGCCAGCAGCGGTAGCGGGGGAGCCTACGAGCAGTACTTC. It codes for CASSGSGGAYEQYF.

This clone was seen more than once but under ten times. The chain has TRBV5-4 and TRBJ1-4, with 7 bases fitting TRBD1. Germline CDR1 is SGHNT and CDR2 is YYREEE (reference sequence). Trimming took 4 bases from V and 5 from J; bases not matched to a gene: 11. CDR3 length: 16 residues. The CDR3 protein is CASSTRRTGENEKLFF. DNA for the CDR3: TGTGCCAGCAGCACACGACGGACAGGCGAGAATGAAAAACTGTTTTTT. The whole variable domain, filled in from reference TRBV5-4 and TRBJ1-4, reads ETGVTQSPTHLIKTRGQQVTLRCSSQSGHNTVSWYQQALGQGPQFIFQYYREEENGRGNFPPRFSGLQFPNYSSELNVNALELDDSALYLCASSTRRTGENEKLFFGSGTQLSVL.

V is TRBV7-9 and J is TRBJ2-3, with a weak D call TRBD1 (5 bases). The CDR3 length is 13 residues. V shed 1 base and J shed 9 bases, with 11 bases lying between them. Germline CDR1 is SEHNR and CDR2 is FQNEAQ (reference sequence). The CDR3 DNA reads TGTGCCAGCAGCTTAGAGATTAAGGGGACGCAGTATTTT. Its translation is CASSLEIKGTQYF.

This chain joins TRBV10-3 and TRBJ2-5, with TRBD2 matching 11 bases. The CDR3 length is 15 residues. Germline values: CDR1 ENHRY, CDR2 SYGVKD. V dropped 6 bases and J dropped 5; count of bases not matched to a gene: 8. The DNA for the CDR3 is TGTGCCATCAGGCCTAGCGGGGGGCCAGGGGAGACCCAGTACTTC. Protein sequence: CAIRPSGGPGETQYF.

This clone has just a few counts. The genes are TRBV28 and TRBJ1-3; D call uncertain. This CDR3 has 15 residues. Germline V lookup: CDR1 MDHEN, CDR2 SYDVKM. Trimming pared 8 bases from V and 0 bases from J, leaving 14 bases between. The DNA of the CDR3 is TGTGCCAGCTTAACTGGGCTGAGCTCTGGAAACACCATATATTTT. Residues: CASLTGLSSGNTIYF.

The chain employs TRBV18 and TRBJ1-2; unclear D gene. Germline V lookup: CDR1 KGHSH, CDR2 LQKENI. Trimming took off 11 bases at V and 6 bases at J, with 16 bases between the two ends. The CDR3 runs 12 residues. In DNA, the CDR3 is TGTGCCCCCGGGAAAGGCGTTCATGGCTACACCTTC. Translation: CAPGKGVHGYTF.

The rearrangement joins TRBV6-6 to TRBJ1-2; 9 positions match TRBD1. Germline CDR1 and CDR2: MNHNY and SVGAGI (reference sequence). After removal of 6 bases from V and 8 bases from J, the junction contained 10 bases not matched to a gene. This CDR3 is built from 14 residues. The CDR3: CASRDPGQGGGYTF. The CDR3 DNA follows: TGTGCCAGCAGGGACCCGGGACAGGGAGGAGGCTACACCTTC.

The gene calls are TRBV28 and TRBJ1-1, with D hard to call. Germline lookup yields CDR1 MDHEN and CDR2 SYDVKM. The CDR3 spans 11 residues. Trimming removed 5 bases from V and 5 bases from J, with 6 bases in between. CDR3 DNA: TGTGCCAGCAGTGAGCGGACTGAAGCTTTCTTT. It encodes CASSERTEAFF.

The rearrangement joins TRBV6-5 to TRBJ1-5, with D perhaps TRBD1 (6 bases). This CDR3 contains 13 residues. Germline assignment: CDR1 MNHEY and CDR2 SVGAGI. Trimming took 8 bases from V and 1 from J, leaving 9 bases between them. In DNA, the CDR3 is TGTGCCAGCGGAACAGGGAGCAATCAGCCCCAGCATTTT. Amino acid sequence: CASGTGSNQPQHF.

In this sample, this clone turned up a few times. This rearrangement joins TRBV2 to TRBJ1-6, with unresolved D. The CDR3 runs to 13 residues. Germline V gives CDR1 SNHLY, CDR2 FYNNEI. The V gene lost 11 bases and the J gene lost 8 bases, with 16 bases spanning the gap. In DNA, the CDR3 is TGTGCCGGTCTGGGGAGGCTTTATTCACCCCTCCACTTT. It is translated as CAGLGRLYSPLHF.

The chain couples TRBV6-6 to TRBJ2-7; D is possibly TRBD1 (6 bases). CDR3 length: 14 residues. Trimming took off 0 bases at V and 3 bases at J, with 9 bases between the two ends. The germline V gene encodes CDR1 MNHNY and CDR2 SVGAGI (reference sequence). CDR3 bases: TGTGCCAGCAGTTACTCACCGGACAGCTACGAGCAGTACGTC. Translating it yields CASSYSPDSYEQYV.

The rearrangement uses TRBV4-2 and TRBJ2-5; 11 positions agree with TRBD2. The CDR3 has 18 residues. Looked up from germline, CDR1 is LGHNA and CDR2 is YNFKEQ. The V gene end was trimmed by 0 bases and the J gene end by 9 bases; junction bases not matched to a gene: 15. The CDR3 DNA reads TGTGCCAGCAGCCAAGATGGGTCTCTAGCGGGGGGCTCAGGGGCCCAGTACTTC. It yields the protein CASSQDGSLAGGSGAQYF.

In this sample, this clone turned up a few times. V is TRBV5-5 and J is TRBJ2-7; D unclear. CDR3 length: 13 residues. The V end lost 2 bases, the J end lost 3 bases, and 9 bases lay between the germline ends. CDR1 and CDR2 from the germline V gene are SGHKS and YYEKEE (reference sequence). CDR3 region: CASSLQHLYEQYV. CDR3 in DNA: TGTGCCAGCAGCTTACAGCATCTCTACGAGCAGTACGTC.

The V gene is TRBV6-1, the J gene TRBJ2-3, with 8 bases that match TRBD2. V was pared by 7 bases and J by 2 bases, with 8 bases of the junction left unmatched. Germline lookup yields CDR1 MNHNS and CDR2 SASEGT. This CDR3 is 15 amino acids long. This CDR3 is CASKKRGTFTDTQYF. The CDR3 DNA is TGTGCCAGCAAGAAGCGGGGGACCTTCACAGATACGCAGTATTTT.

A few counts support this clone. The chain uses TRBV18 and TRBJ1-3, with a tentative D call TRBD1 (5 bases). Trimming took 3 bases from V and 0 from J, leaving 21 bases between them. Per the germline V gene, CDR1 is KGHSH and CDR2 is LQKENI. The CDR3 runs to 19 residues. The DNA for the CDR3 is TGTGCCAGCTCACCCCGCCGGGACTCCGTAGGTGGCTCTGGAAACACCATATATTTT. Its translation: CASSPRRDSVGGSGNTIYF.

The chain uses TRBV7-8 and TRBJ1-2, with D possibly TRBD1 on 5 matching bases. The germline V gene encodes CDR1 SGHVS and CDR2 FQNEAQ. The CDR3 is 15 residues long. The V end lost 0 bases, the J end lost 0 bases, and 8 bases lay between the germline ends. CDR3 residues: CASSLATVSNYGYTF. The CDR3 DNA reads TGTGCCAGCAGCTTAGCGACAGTTTCTAACTATGGCTACACCTTC.

This clone was seen a handful of times. CDR3 protein: CASSVGGGYEKLFF. Here the CDR3 DNA reads TGTGCCAGCAGCGTAGGGGGGGGATACGAAAAACTGTTTTTT. The chain uses TRBV9 and TRBJ1-4; D is possibly TRBD1 (5 bases). The germline V gene encodes CDR1 SGDLS and CDR2 YYNGEE. CDR3 size: 14 residues. Trimming left V 0 bases short and J 8 bases short, with 11 bases between. The full variable domain, its missing parts supplied by reference TRBV9 and TRBJ1-4, is DSGVTQTPKHLITATGQRVTLRCSPRSGDLSVYWYQQSLDQGLQFLIQYYNGEERAKGNILERFSAQQFPDLHSELNLSSLELGDSALYFCASSVGGGYEKLFFGSGTQLSVL.

This clone was detected only a few times. This chain uses TRBV28 with TRBJ2-5, with 8 nucleotides matching TRBD2. J gave up 1 base and V 8 bases, and 6 bases lay outside the gene matches. Germline values: CDR1 MDHEN, CDR2 SYDVKM. This CDR3 contains 14 residues. The CDR3 DNA reads as TGTGCCAGCGCCCGGGGGGGGCCCCAAGAGACCCAGTACTTC. It is translated as CASARGGPQETQYF. Using reference TRBV28 and TRBJ2-5 for the parts outside the CDR3, the full variable domain is DVKVTQSSRYLVKRTGEKVFLECVQDMDHENMFWYRQDPGLGLRLIYFSYDVKMKEKGDIPEGYSVSREKKERFSLILESASTNQTSMYLCASARGGPQETQYFGPGTRLLVL.

The V and J genes are TRBV4-2 and TRBJ2-7; D uncertain. There are 14 residues in the CDR3. The V and J ends lost 1 base and 3 bases respectively, with 10 bases between them. Germline CDR1 and CDR2: LGHNA and YNFKEQ. The CDR3 loop is CASSQAAQNYEQYF. In nucleotides, the CDR3 is TGTGCCAGCAGCCAAGCTGCACAGAACTACGAGCAGTACTTC.

This chain uses TRBV19 with TRBJ2-5; 8 bases are a match to TRBD2. V was pared by 1 base and J by 5 bases, with 9 bases of the junction left unmatched. The CDR3 runs to 16 residues. CDR1 and CDR2 (germline): LNHDA, SQIVND (reference sequence). The CDR3 region is CASSIGGGGLAETQYF. CDR3 nucleotide sequence: TGTGCCAGTAGTATAGGAGGAGGTGGACTAGCCGAGACCCAGTACTTC.

This clone has a handful of counts. V gene TRBV14 combines with J gene TRBJ1-1; D gene unclear. Germline-derived CDR1 and CDR2 are SGHDN and FVKESK. The CDR3 is 15 amino acids. Trimming pared 0 bases from V and 1 base from J, leaving 9 bases between. The CDR3 coding sequence is TGTGCCAGCAGCCAAGATCAGGTGAGGAACACTGAAGCTTTCTTT. It translates to CASSQDQVRNTEAFF.

The chain couples TRBV6-5 to TRBJ1-5, with 10 bases aligning to TRBD1. The CDR3 covers 13 residues. Germline V gene sequence: CDR1 MNHEY, CDR2 SVGAGI. The trim removed 5 bases at V and 7 bases at J, leaving 2 bases unmatched. The CDR3 region is CASSPDRGQPQHF. CDR3 bases: TGTGCCAGCAGTCCGGACAGGGGGCAGCCCCAGCATTTT.

In its sample, this clone was seen a few times. The chain links TRBV5-4 to TRBJ1-4, with D unclear. Germline CDR1 reads SGHNT; CDR2 reads YYREEE (reference sequence). The CDR3 is 16 residues long. V was cut by 4 bases and J by 0 bases, with 13 bases left in between. The CDR3 nucleotides are TGTGCCAGCAGCGACCGGAGCGGTGCAACTAATGAAAAACTGTTTTTT. Its translation is CASSDRSGATNEKLFF.